These 16 T cell receptor beta chains originate from one sample sequenced in a study of metastatic and nonmetastatic thyroid tumors (TCRdb year 2020). None of the patients had been given any treatment before thyroid surgery. Library preparation employed PCR. These reads were obtained on an Illumina HiSeq 4000. TCRdb redid the processing of the public reads, applying fastp at Q25 and MiXCR, and retained in-frame beta chains. This sample comprises 5,000 or so clones, approximately 15% of them detected only once. The ten largest account for about a sixth of the sample. Sequences were obtained from adjacent normal tissue. The receptor set was obtained from a female donor with papillary thyroid cancer or a benign thyroid nodule (not recorded which). Some clones in this sample may be carry-over from other donors' samples.

This rearrangement joins TRBV29-1 to TRBJ2-1; D not resolved. The CDR3 spans 13 residues. CDR1 SQVTM and CDR2 ANQGSEA come from the germline V gene. Trimming left V 2 bases short and J 6 bases short, with 11 bases between. CDR3 coding DNA: TGCAGCGTTGAATCACCCCCTCTCAATGAGCAGTTCTTC. Residues: CSVESPPLNEQFF.

This clone is large in the sample. The same CDR3 also results from other DNA sequences found in this sample. This sequence joins TRBV27 and TRBJ1-2; a possible D gene is TRBD1 (6 bases). V lost 7 bases to trimming and J lost 5 bases, with 14 bases between them. This CDR3 spans 13 amino acids. Looked up from germline, CDR1 is MNHEY and CDR2 is SMNVEV (reference sequence). The CDR3 DNA reads TGTGCCAGCAAATCGCACGGACAGTATGGCTACACCTTC. Translation: CASKSHGQYGYTF.

This clone ranks as medium-sized (0.01 to 0.1%). The V gene is TRBV7-9, the J gene TRBJ1-2; 8 bases fit TRBD1. Germline V gene sequence: CDR1 SEHNR, CDR2 FQNEAQ (reference sequence). The CDR3 runs to 14 residues. With V trimmed by 3 bases and J by 4 bases, 4 bases remained unmatched. CDR3 bases: TGTGCCAGCAGCTTCGGACAGGGCGGCTATGGCTACACCTTC. It codes for CASSFGQGGYGYTF.

By its share, this clone is medium-sized. The V gene is TRBV20-1, the J gene TRBJ1-5; D is perhaps TRBD1 (5 bases). This CDR3 contains 13 residues. Germline V gene sequence: CDR1 DFQATT, CDR2 SNEGSKA (reference sequence). The CDR3 DNA reads as TGCAGCTCATCCGGGGACCAACATCAGCCCCAGCATTTT. Its protein product is CSSSGDQHQPQHF.

This clone was detected ten times or more. The chain carries TRBV12-3 or TRBV12-4 and TRBJ2-1; D possibly corresponds to TRBD2 (6 bases). V was clipped by 3 bases and J by 8 bases, with 11 bases between them. The CDR3 sequence is 13 residues long. CDR3 coding DNA: TGTGCCAGCAGTTTCTCGGGGGAAGATGAGCAGTTCTTC. This translates into CASSFSGEDEQFF.

This clone is medium-sized within its sample. The chain is built from TRBV30 and TRBJ1-1, with D unclear. CDR1 GTSNPN and CDR2 SVGIG come from the germline V gene (reference sequence). Between the trimmed V and J ends, which lost 2 bases and 0 bases, there was a span of 10 bases. CDR3 length equals 14 residues. The CDR3 DNA reads as TGTGCCTGGAGTAAAACGGCAATGAACACTGAAGCTTTCTTT. Translation: CAWSKTAMNTEAFF.

This clone showed up many times. The chain has TRBV5-4 and TRBJ2-1, with D possibly matching TRBD2 (6 bases). The CDR3 extends over 16 amino acids. V gave up 0 bases and J gave up 4 bases, with 14 bases separating them. Germline V gene data show CDR1 as SGHNT and CDR2 as YYREEE (reference sequence). CDR3 sequence reads: CASSLDSGATYNEQFF. CDR3 DNA sequence: TGTGCCAGCAGCTTGGATAGCGGAGCTACTTACAATGAGCAGTTCTTC.

A remark on this clone: Mismatch with germline at one junction end may stem from a read error. The chain is built from TRBV6-1 and TRBJ2-1, with TRBD1 identical over 7 bases. The CDR3 extends over 15 amino acids. Germline V gives CDR1 MNHNS, CDR2 SASEGT. CDR3 in DNA: TGTGCCAGCAGTGAAGCAAAAGCAGGGGGAAATGCTGAGTTATTC. Translated: CASSEAKAGGNAELF.

By proportion, this clone is medium-sized (0.01 to 0.1%). The V and J genes are TRBV10-2 and TRBJ1-2; 9 bases are shared with TRBD1. With 6 bases clipped from V and 6 bases from J, the junction kept 5 bases outside the gene matches. The V gene's germline CDR1 is WSHSY and CDR2 SAAADI. The CDR3 runs 13 residues. CDR3 in amino acids: CASSPQGANGYTF. CDR3 DNA: TGCGCCAGCAGCCCACAGGGGGCTAATGGCTACACCTTC.

Notes on this clone: In this CDR3 the conserved last residue, phenylalanine or tryptophan, is missing, so a read error is likely. The genes are TRBV28 and TRBJ2-7; a weak D match, TRBD1 (5 bases). Trimming stripped 10 bases from V and 3 bases from J, with 19 bases between. The CDR3 length is 14 residues. Germline loops: CDR1 MDHEN, CDR2 SYDVKM. Written as DNA, the CDR3 is TGTGCCAACAGGCGACATGGAACAGTCTACGAGCAGTACGCC. Protein product: CANRRHGTVYEQYA.

This clone has a single count. Relative to the germline gene, one junction end is altered; a read error may explain this. The chain couples TRBV11-3 to TRBJ2-3, with 9 bases identical to TRBD1. The CDR3 length is 15 residues. Germline loops: CDR1 SGHNT, CDR2 YENEEA. The CDR3 spells CASSLGDRAIDTHYF. The CDR3, as DNA: TGTGCCAGCAGCTTAGGGGACAGGGCTATAGATACGCATTATTTT.

This clone has ten or more counts. This may be a read error, as it is one base from a much larger clone. The rearrangement uses TRBV30 and TRBJ1-5; D is unclear. Per germline, CDR1 GTSNPN and CDR2 SVGIG (reference sequence). This CDR3 comprises 12 residues. V shed 5 bases and J shed 7 bases, with 12 bases lying between them. The CDR3 DNA reads TGTGCCTGGGGTTTGGGTACGCAGCCCCAGCATTTT. This gives the protein CAWGLGTQPQHF.

This clone was recorded at least ten times. The chain carries TRBV5-4 and TRBJ2-7, with 14 positions matching TRBD2. Germline V CDR1 and CDR2: SGHNT, YYREEE (reference sequence). Trimming took 0 bases from V and 0 from J; bases not matched to a gene: 5. The CDR3 has 18 residues. CDR3 sequence reads: CASSLALGLAGGSYEQYF. The CDR3 DNA reads TGTGCCAGCAGCTTGGCCCTAGGACTAGCGGGGGGCTCCTACGAGCAGTACTTC.

This clone was counted at least ten times. The rearrangement joins TRBV3-1 to TRBJ2-1; 8 bases are shared with TRBD2. The CDR3 extends over 15 amino acids. V lost 4 bases and J lost 7; bases outside the gene matches: 9. Per germline, CDR1 LGHDT and CDR2 YNNKEL (reference sequence). The DNA for the CDR3 is TGTGCCAGCAGCCTGACCGGGACTAGGGGTAATGAGCAGTTCTTC. Its protein product is CASSLTGTRGNEQFF.

This clone has at least ten counts. A much bigger clone sits one base away, suggesting this may be a read error. The chain has TRBV10-2 and TRBJ2-1; D not resolved. Per the germline V gene, CDR1 is WSHSY and CDR2 is SAAADI. V was shortened by 7 bases and J by 6 bases, with 16 bases between the two germline ends. The CDR3 length is 14 residues. The CDR3 protein is CASKGNRACNEQFF. CDR3 coding DNA: TGCGCCAGCAAAGGGAACCGGGCCTGCAATGAGCAGTTCTTC.

This clone was seen a handful of times. The chain employs TRBV12-3 or TRBV12-4 and TRBJ1-2; the match to TRBD1 covers 9 bases. The CDR3 contains 16 residues. The V gene end was trimmed by 3 bases and the J gene end by 7 bases; junction bases not matched to a gene: 12. CDR3 DNA sequence: TGTGCCAGCAGTTTTCATCCGGGACAGGGTCGGAGTGGCTACACCTTC. Translation gives CASSFHPGQGRSGYTF.